The 17 T cell receptor beta chains in this list originate from one sample, sequenced in a study of cytomegalovirus exposure and HLA in healthy donors. It was with 60 Vbeta and 13 Jbeta primers that the PCR ran. The table came from immunoSEQ multiplex PCR; TCRdb's copy has only in-frame clones and leaves some out. Among fewer than 350,000 clones listed, around 90% were seen once. The specimen sequenced was PBMCs. The source is a woman between 18 and 29 years old in good health and CMV-seronegative.

The CDR3 sequence: CASSQDWGGVGETQYF. Here the CDR3 DNA reads TGCGCCAGCAGCCAAGATTGGGGGGGGGTTGGGGAGACCCAGTACTTC. The rearrangement joins TRBV4-1 to TRBJ2-5; 7 bases fit TRBD2. The CDR3 is made up of 16 amino acids. Per germline, CDR1 MGHRA and CDR2 YSYEKL. V lost 0 bases, J lost 5 bases, and 9 bases stayed unmatched.

The chain is built from TRBV19 and TRBJ2-2, with 7 bases lining up with TRBD2. V lost 5 bases to trimming and J lost 1 base; unmatched junction nucleotides: 10. CDR3 length: 17 residues. Germline-derived CDR1 and CDR2 are LNHDA and SQIVND (reference sequence). CDR3 sequence reads: CASSPPLLAVNTGELFF. Written as DNA, the CDR3 is TGTGCCAGTAGTCCCCCCTTGCTAGCGGTGAACACCGGGGAGCTGTTTTTT.

This rearrangement joins TRBV11-3 to TRBJ2-1, with 12 bases lining up with TRBD2. This CDR3 is built from 19 residues. Germline V gives CDR1 SGHNT, CDR2 YENEEA. V lost 5 bases to trimming and J lost 4 bases; unmatched junction nucleotides: 15. The CDR3 DNA follows: TGTGCCAGCAGCCGACACAATAACCCGGGACTAGCGGGTTACAATGAGCAGTTCTTC. This gives the protein CASSRHNNPGLAGYNEQFF.

The rearrangement joins TRBV19 to TRBJ2-1; perhaps TRBD2 as D (7 bases). In germline, CDR1 is LNHDA, CDR2 SQIVND (reference sequence). The CDR3 contains 16 residues. Deletions cut 6 bases from V and 5 bases from J, with 20 bases between. In nucleotides, the CDR3 is TGTGCCAGTAGCCTCTTGGGGCCGGGGGGCGACAATGAGCAGTTCTTC. Translated, it gives CASSLLGPGGDNEQFF. Complete variable domain (other parts from reference TRBV19 and TRBJ2-1): DGGITQSPKYLFRKEGQNVTLSCEQNLNHDAMYWYRQDPGQGLRLIYYSQIVNDFQKGDIAEGYSVSREKKESFPLTVTSAQKNPTAFYLCASSLLGPGGDNEQFFGPGTRLTVL.

The chain couples TRBV21-1 to TRBJ1-5. TRBV21-1 is tagged as a pseudogene. The CDR3 runs to 23 residues. In DNA, the CDR3 is TGTGCCAGCAGCTTCCGCCCGGCAGGGAGGTCAATACCCGCTCAATATAGCAATCAGCCCCAGCATTTT. It encodes CASSFRPAGRSIPAQYSNQPQHF.

This clone is a singleton in its sample. The junction and the germline gene differ at one end; a read error may be behind it. This chain connects TRBV7-9 to TRBJ1-1, with D possibly TRBD1 on 5 matching bases. CDR1 is SEHNR and CDR2 is FQNEAQ in the germline V gene (reference sequence). The CDR3 has 12 residues. The CDR3 here is CSSSAGWAEAFF. The CDR3 DNA reads TGTTCCAGCAGTGCAGGGTGGGCTGAAGCTTTCTTT. Full variable domain (rest looked up from reference TRBV7-9 and TRBJ1-1): DTGVSQNPRHKITKRGQNVTFRCDPISEHNRLYWYRQTLGQGPEFLTYFQNEAQLEKSRLLSDRFSAERPKGSFSTLEIQRTEQGDSAMYLCSSSAGWAEAFFGQGTRLTVV.

The V and J genes are TRBV6-6 and TRBJ2-7, with 9 bases lining up with TRBD2. V lost 1 base, J lost 5 bases, and 6 bases stayed unmatched. Looked up from germline, CDR1 is MNHNY and CDR2 is SVGAGI (reference sequence). The CDR3 loop spans 15 amino acids. Written as DNA, the CDR3 is TGTGCCAGCAGTTACTGGGTAGCGGGGGTCCACGAGCAGTACTTC. This translates into CASSYWVAGVHEQYF.

The chain couples TRBV5-8 to TRBJ2-3; 7 bases are shared with TRBD2. This CDR3 contains 13 residues. The J segment lost 7 bases and the V segment lost 3 bases, leaving 5 bases of the junction unmatched. The germline gives CDR1 SGHTS, CDR2 YDEGEE. CDR3 sequence (DNA): TGTGCCAGCAGCTCGACTAGCTCATATACGCAGTATTTT. Translating it yields CASSSTSSYTQYF.

The table lists this clone with a few counts. Mismatch with germline at one junction end may stem from a read error. The gene calls are TRBV2 and TRBJ2-1; D may be TRBD2 (6 bases). Germline V gene sequence: CDR1 SNHLY, CDR2 FYNNEI. This CDR3 has 16 amino acids. The CDR3 nucleotides read TGTGCAAGCAGTATTCGGGGGAACCCCTCCTACAATGAGCAGTTCTTC. This codes for CASSIRGNPSYNEQFF.

The chain couples TRBV25-1 to TRBJ1-2, with 9 nucleotides matching TRBD1. CDR1 and CDR2 from the germline V gene are MGHDK and SYGVNS. V gave up 6 bases and J gave up 6 bases; unmatched junction bases: 5. The CDR3 consists of 13 residues. CDR3 sequence reads: CASSQQGADGYTF. CDR3 DNA sequence: TGTGCCAGCAGCCAACAGGGGGCTGATGGCTACACCTTC.

The J gene is TRBJ2-3, the V gene TRBV7-9; D may be TRBD2 (6 bases). Germline CDR1 is SEHNR and CDR2 is FQNEAQ (reference sequence). V dropped 4 bases and J dropped 0 bases, with 14 bases sitting between them. The CDR3 runs to 16 residues. CDR3 amino acids: CASSSKEGRSTDTQYF. The CDR3 DNA reads as TGTGCCAGCAGCTCCAAGGAGGGCCGGAGCACAGATACGCAGTATTTT. The complete variable domain, with remaining parts taken from reference TRBV7-9 and TRBJ2-3, reads DTGVSQNPRHKITKRGQNVTFRCDPISEHNRLYWYRQTLGQGPEFLTYFQNEAQLEKSRLLSDRFSAERPKGSFSTLEIQRTEQGDSAMYLCASSSKEGRSTDTQYFGPGTRLTVL.

The V call is TRBV5-6, the J call TRBJ1-1, with 11 bases identical to TRBD1. Germline V CDR1 and CDR2: SGHDT, YYEEEE. This CDR3 spans 15 amino acids. Germline trimming cut 2 bases from V and 1 base from J; bases unmatched to any gene: 1. The DNA for the CDR3 is TGTGCCAGCAGCTTCGGGACAGGGGGGAACACTGAAGCTTTCTTT. Protein product: CASSFGTGGNTEAFF.

CDR3 in amino acids: CASSSRTSGGLLVDTQYF. The CDR3 DNA reads as TGCGCCAGCAGCAGTCGGACTAGCGGGGGTCTCTTAGTGGATACGCAGTATTTT. The chain combines TRBV10-2 with TRBJ2-3; 13 bases align to TRBD2. Trimming at V came to 6 bases and at J to 6 bases, leaving 15 bases not matched to a gene. CDR1 WSHSY and CDR2 SAAADI come from the germline V gene. The CDR3 contains 18 residues.

This clone occurred a few times. The chain recombines TRBV5-1 with TRBJ1-2, with D unresolved. V was pared by 4 bases and J by 5 bases, with 18 bases between. Germline V CDR1 and CDR2: SGHRS, YFSETQ. CDR3 length: 15 residues. CDR3 residues: CASSPGWSNSYGYTF. Written as DNA, the CDR3 is TGCGCCAGCAGCCCGGGATGGTCCAACTCTTATGGCTACACCTTC. The full variable domain, its missing parts supplied by reference TRBV5-1 and TRBJ1-2, is KAGVTQTPRYLIKTRGQQVTLSCSPISGHRSVSWYQQTPGQGLQFLFEYFSETQRNKGNFPGRFSGRQFSNSRSEMNVSTLELGDSALYLCASSPGWSNSYGYTFGSGTRLTVV.

The gene calls are TRBV15 and TRBJ2-7; a weak D match, TRBD2 (5 bases). CDR3 length equals 15 residues. V was clipped by 0 bases and J by 6 bases, with 15 bases between them. CDR1 and CDR2 from the germline V gene are LNHNV and YYDKDF (reference sequence). The CDR3 region is CATSRDRTLSGEQYF. The CDR3 bases are TGTGCCACCAGCAGAGACCGGACCCTGAGCGGCGAGCAGTACTTC.

V is TRBV2 and J is TRBJ1-2, with 9 bases lining up with TRBD1. Germline lookup yields CDR1 SNHLY and CDR2 FYNNEI. Germline trimming cut 7 bases from V and 1 base from J; bases unmatched to any gene: 13. This CDR3 comprises 17 residues. DNA of the CDR3: TGTGCCAGCACCCTCTCCCGGACAGGGGCACTTAACTATGGCTACACCTTC. Encoded protein: CASTLSRTGALNYGYTF.

The chain combines TRBV5-1 with TRBJ2-5; 12 bases align to TRBD2. The end of the DNA is better explained by TRBJ2-7, so the J call may be wrong. The CDR3 spans 23 residues. Germline loops: CDR1 SGHRS, CDR2 YFSETQ. The CDR3 loop is CASSIISGLAGLLLPQAPYEQYF. Written as DNA, the CDR3 is TGCGCCAGCAGCATAATATCGGGACTAGCGGGCCTTCTGCTACCCCAAGCCCCCTACGAGCAGTACTTC.